Sequencing of this T cell receptor (beta chain) was carried out in a study of T cells after yellow fever vaccination. Study-level information: Those fractions that held only low numbers of cells were prepared using the SMART-Seq v4 Ultra Low Input RNA kit.

The 5'RACE template-switching step produced TCR cDNA and added a universal primer site and UMIs. Via MiXCR, TCRdb re-called the 5' RACE reads, giving one row per CDR3 protein. Of around 300,000 distinct CDR3 sequences detected, 4.1% appear once; the ten largest clones hold about 22%. Study outcomes and limitations: In post-booster samples, most primary-vaccination clones reappeared (under 98% CD4, 88% CD8).

Germline lookup yields CDR1 SGHAT and CDR2 FQNNGV. V lost 7 bases and J lost 2, with 8 bases in between. CDR3 length: 12 residues. Worth noting for this clonotype: Antigen unknown.

The chain joins TRBV11-2 to TRBJ2-5; TRBD2 might be the D (6 bases). The sequence was obtained from a man aged 18-30 years who received the YFV17D yellow fever vaccine. The sequenced sample was PBMCs, obtained 5 days after the yellow fever booster vaccination. The CDR3 DNA reads TGTGCCAGCATGGGACTTCAAGAGACCCAGTACTTC. Its protein product is CASMGLQETQYF.